This TCR beta chain is from a study of blood T cell repertoires in COVID-19. Study-wide background: T cells, B-cell-depleted T cells, or PBMCs provided the cDNA or gDNA that served as material.

As handled by the study authors: Counts of nucleated cells, estimated from reference gene primer amplification, were obtained. Some clones are missing from TCRdb's copy, which holds only in-frame ones; the method was immunoSEQ multiplex PCR. That table supplies the V and J calls and clone size; D and trimming were determined from the DNA. Of roughly 80,000 clones in the sample, approximately 89% were seen once. J lost 2 bases, V lost 8 bases, and 8 bases had no gene match. The CDR3 runs to 14 residues. In germline, CDR1 is SGHTA, CDR2 FQGNSA. What was sequenced was peripheral blood. V and J are TRBV7-2 and TRBJ2-5; 7 bases align to TRBD1. This clonotype was sampled from a woman older than 75 with acute or convalescent COVID-19. The CDR3 loop is CASDRNRGQETQYF. In nucleotides, the CDR3 is TGTGCCAGCGACAGGAACAGGGGTCAAGAGACCCAGTACTTC. The full variable domain, rest sourced from reference TRBV7-2 and TRBJ2-5, is GAGVSQSPSNKVTEKGKDVELRCDPISGHTALYWYRQSLGQGLEFLIYFQGNSAPDKSGLPSDRFSAERTGGSVSTLTIQRTQQEDSAVYLCASDRNRGQETQYFGPGTRLLVL.